This TCR beta chain emerged from a study of cytomegalovirus exposure and HLA in healthy donors. General study findings and limits: Rarity held for most TCR sequences, but there were some public TCRs that occurred in many donors. Reports showed the classifier diagnosing cytomegalovirus status with high specificity and sensitivity. In a later analysis, TCR beta V- and J-gene trimming was associated with a missense DCLRE1C variant.

This clone has only a few counts. Its antigen is unknown. Vbeta (60) and Jbeta (13) primers were used in the PCR. Authors' data handling: Counted up in a later analysis, unique TCR beta chains came to some 72 million, with about 10 million shared. TCRdb's copy holds only in-frame clones and misses some; the assay was immunoSEQ multiplex PCR. That table is the source of V, J and clone size, and D and trimming were worked out from the DNA. The sample lists more than 200,000 clones, around 70% occurring once. Germline assignment: CDR1 SEHNR and CDR2 FQNEAQ (reference sequence). V lost 7 bases and J 4 bases, leaving 16 bases between the germline ends. This CDR3 contains 14 residues.

The chain employs TRBV7-9 and TRBJ1-2; tentatively, D is TRBD1 (5 bases). The TCR originated in a man in his forties or fifties in good health and CMV-seropositive. The specimen sequenced was PBMCs. The CDR3 loop is CASTPPAGRYGYTF. In DNA, the CDR3 is TGTGCCAGCACCCCCCCGGCAGGGCGCTATGGCTACACCTTC.